This entry lists 16 T cell receptor beta chains sequenced from one sample in a study of blood T cell repertoires in COVID-19. Assay: immunoSEQ multiplex PCR; the TCRdb copy retains only in-frame clones and omits some. This sample has 100,000 to 130,000 clones, with 60% to 85% found just once. Material for sequencing was peripheral blood. The source is a woman between 40 and 55 years old with acute or convalescent COVID-19.

This clone was seen a few times. The chain has TRBV6-6 and TRBJ1-2; tentative D call: TRBD1 (6 bases). V lost 5 bases and J lost 0, with 7 bases in between. Per germline, CDR1 MNHNY and CDR2 SVGAGI (reference sequence). The CDR3 extends over 13 amino acids. CDR3 loop: CASSRDTNYGYTF. The DNA for the CDR3 is TGTGCCAGCAGTAGGGACACTAACTATGGCTACACCTTC.

The rearrangement links TRBV4-3 to TRBJ1-4; D remains unclear. Trimming took 1 base from V and 0 from J, leaving 6 bases between them. The CDR3 has 15 residues. Germline CDR1 LGHNA, CDR2 YSLEER. In DNA form, the CDR3 reads TGCGCCAGCAGCCAAGGTTATGCAACTAATGAAAAACTGTTTTTT. Residues: CASSQGYATNEKLFF.

J is TRBJ1-4 and V is TRBV3-1 (or the pseudogene TRBV3-2); possible D gene TRBD1, 5 bases. CDR1 and CDR2 (germline): LGHDT, YNNKEL (reference sequence). The V end was cut by 8 bases, the J end by 5 bases, with 15 bases between. The CDR3 contains 14 residues. The CDR3 is CASGGTGQNEKLFF. CDR3 in DNA: TGTGCCAGCGGAGGGACCGGGCAAAATGAAAAACTGTTTTTT.

In its sample, this clone was seen a few times. The chain's CDR3 is CASSPALAGGSTDTQYF. The DNA for the CDR3 is TGTGCCAGCTCACCCGCCCTAGCGGGGGGATCCACAGATACGCAGTATTTT. This chain links TRBV18 with TRBJ2-3, with 11 positions matching TRBD2. The CDR3 spans 17 residues. Germline values: CDR1 KGHSH, CDR2 LQKENI. The trim removed 3 bases at V and 2 bases at J, leaving 7 bases unmatched.

The chain combines TRBV5-4 with TRBJ2-7; 8 positions agree with TRBD1. Germline loops: CDR1 SGHNT, CDR2 YYREEE (reference sequence). CDR3 length equals 14 residues. The V gene end was trimmed by 3 bases and the J gene end by 0 bases; junction bases not matched to a gene: 2. Here the CDR3 DNA reads TGTGCCAGCAGCTGGGGACAGGACTCCTACGAGCAGTACTTC. This translates into CASSWGQDSYEQYF.

This chain links TRBV5-1 with TRBJ2-6; D call uncertain. Germline V gene data show CDR1 as SGHRS and CDR2 as YFSETQ. Trimming removed 0 bases at V and 0 bases at J, with 7 bases between. This CDR3 has 16 residues. CDR3 loop: CASSLGAHSGANVLTF. CDR3 nucleotide sequence: TGCGCCAGCAGCTTGGGGGCCCACTCTGGGGCCAACGTCCTGACTTTC.

V usage is TRBV28 and J usage is TRBJ2-7, with 8 bases matching TRBD1. There are 13 residues in the CDR3. The J segment lost 2 bases and the V segment lost 3 bases, leaving 0 bases of the junction unmatched. Per the germline V gene, CDR1 is MDHEN and CDR2 is SYDVKM. CDR3 nucleotides: TGTGCCAGCAGTTTGACAGGGGCCTACGAGCAGTACTTC. The encoded protein is CASSLTGAYEQYF.

The chain uses TRBV3-1 (or the pseudogene TRBV3-2) and TRBJ2-5; 10 nucleotides agree with TRBD2. With V trimmed by 4 bases and J by 5 bases, 4 bases remained unmatched. Germline CDR1 is LGHDT and CDR2 is YNNKEL (reference sequence). CDR3 size: 14 residues. The CDR3 reads CASSPSGLAETQYF. CDR3 coding DNA: TGTGCCAGCAGCCCGTCGGGACTAGCGGAGACCCAGTACTTC.

This chain connects TRBV7-9 to TRBJ2-2, with TRBD2 matching 7 bases. Trimming cost V 3 bases and J 5 bases; bases outside gene matches: 3. The CDR3 has 14 amino acids. CDR1 SEHNR and CDR2 FQNEAQ come from the germline V gene (reference sequence). CDR3 bases: TGTGCCAGCAGCTTGCGGGAGAGGACCGGGGAGCTGTTTTTT. Translating gives CASSLRERTGELFF.

The chain employs TRBV30 and TRBJ2-7; D gene unclear. V lost 3 bases and J lost 3, with 9 bases in between. The CDR3 is made up of 12 amino acids. CDR1 GTSNPN and CDR2 SVGIG come from the germline V gene (reference sequence). CDR3 sequence: CAWSITSYEQYF. DNA of the CDR3: TGTGCCTGGAGCATAACAAGCTACGAGCAGTACTTC.

The gene calls are TRBV18 and TRBJ2-3; 8 bases line up with TRBD2. With V trimmed by 6 bases and J by 5 bases, 7 bases remained unmatched. Germline CDR1 and CDR2: KGHSH and LQKENI. The CDR3 extends over 14 amino acids. CDR3 sequence: CASSIASGGDTQYF. The CDR3 bases are TGTGCCAGCTCCATCGCGAGCGGGGGAGATACGCAGTATTTT.

The J gene is TRBJ2-1, the V gene TRBV29-1, with TRBD1 as a possible D gene (6 bases). This CDR3 has 12 amino acids. The germline CDR1 and CDR2 sequences are SQVTM and ANQGSEA. V lost 4 bases and J lost 8, with 12 bases in between. The CDR3: CSVVLGADEQFF. In DNA, the CDR3 is TGCAGCGTTGTACTGGGGGCTGATGAGCAGTTCTTC.

This clone came up a few times. The V gene is TRBV5-1, the J gene TRBJ2-3, with TRBD1 as a possible D gene (6 bases). Germline CDR1 SGHRS, CDR2 YFSETQ. V was pared by 1 base and J by 3 bases, with 15 bases between. This CDR3 has 16 amino acids. In DNA form, the CDR3 reads TGCGCCAGCAGCTTGTCAGGGGCGAGTAAAACAGATACGCAGTATTTT. The encoded protein is CASSLSGASKTDTQYF. Full variable domain (remainder filled in from reference TRBV5-1 and TRBJ2-3): KAGVTQTPRYLIKTRGQQVTLSCSPISGHRSVSWYQQTPGQGLQFLFEYFSETQRNKGNFPGRFSGRQFSNSRSEMNVSTLELGDSALYLCASSLSGASKTDTQYFGPGTRLTVL.

The V and J genes are TRBV9 and TRBJ2-5, with a tentative D call TRBD2 (5 bases). Germline values: CDR1 SGDLS, CDR2 YYNGEE. The V end lost 0 bases, the J end lost 4 bases, and 13 bases lay between the germline ends. This CDR3 contains 15 residues. The CDR3 DNA is TGTGCCAGCAGCGTAGAATCTAGCTTGATAGAGACCCAGTACTTC. Amino acids: CASSVESSLIETQYF.

The V call is TRBV19, the J call TRBJ2-2; 8 bases agree with TRBD2. With V trimmed by 6 bases and J by 0 bases, 12 bases remained unmatched. This CDR3 is built from 18 residues. Germline lookup yields CDR1 LNHDA and CDR2 SQIVND (reference sequence). The CDR3 here is CASSPGAGGHANTGELFF. The DNA for the CDR3 is TGTGCCAGTAGCCCCGGGGCGGGGGGACACGCGAACACCGGGGAGCTGTTTTTT.

V is TRBV5-1 and J is TRBJ2-2; D perhaps matches TRBD1 (5 bases). This CDR3 contains 13 residues. CDR1 and CDR2 (germline): SGHRS, YFSETQ. Trimming took 0 bases from V and 6 from J, leaving 6 bases between them. CDR3 residues: CASSLEGPGELFF. The CDR3 DNA is TGCGCCAGCAGCTTGGAGGGGCCCGGGGAGCTGTTTTTT.